The rows below give T cell receptor beta chains drawn from one sample of a study of PD-L1 blockade in urothelial cancer. Data came from immunoSEQ multiplex PCR; TCRdb stores just in-frame clones and leaves some out. The profile shows around 70,000 clones, 65% to 85% of them singletons. The input for sequencing was PBMCs, taken around atezolizumab (anti-PD-L1) treatment. These receptors were taken from a woman aged 70 to 79 with urothelial cancer. The CDR3 runs from the conserved cysteine through the conserved F or W. The D gene is left open where the match is weak. Clone size is not always given. Where it is, it says once, few, many or a class for expanded clones.

DNA: TGTGCCAGCAGTCTACTAGCGGGAGATCTCTACGAGCAGTACTTC
CDR3: CASSLLAGDLYEQYF
size: NA
D: TRBD2
J: TRBJ2-7
V: TRBV27

DNA: TGTGCCAGCAGCTTCAGGGCCAAAAATTCACCCCTCCACTTT
CDR3: CASSFRAKNSPLHF
size: NA
D: NA
J: TRBJ1-6
V: TRBV11-2

DNA: TGCGCCAGCAGCTTGATTGGCGGGGAGGCCTACGAGCAGTACTTC
CDR3: CASSLIGGEAYEQYF
size: NA
D: NA
J: TRBJ2-7
V: TRBV5-1

DNA: TGCAGCGTTCGGACAGGGGGATACGAGCAGTACTTC
CDR3: CSVRTGGYEQYF
size: NA
D: TRBD1
J: TRBJ2-7
V: TRBV29-1

DNA: TGCGCCAGCAGCCAAGCAGACAGGTACTACGAGCAGTACTTC
CDR3: CASSQADRYYEQYF
size: NA
D: NA
J: TRBJ2-7
V: TRBV4-1

DNA: TGTGCCAGCAGCGTAGGGCGGGAGGGCTATTCGAACTCCTACAATGAGCAGTTCTTC
CDR3: CASSVGREGYSNSYNEQFF
size: NA
D: TRBD2
J: TRBJ2-1
V: TRBV9

DNA: TGCAGCGTTGATGTTCGAGGCACAGATACGCAGTATTTT
CDR3: CSVDVRGTDTQYF
size: NA
D: NA
J: TRBJ2-3
V: TRBV29-1

DNA: TGTGCCAGCAGCCTAAGGGGGAACCCCTACGAGCAGTACTTC
CDR3: CASSLRGNPYEQYF
size: once
D: NA
J: TRBJ2-7
V: TRBV5-6

DNA: TGTGCCACCGGGAGCAGAGGGGACGAGCAGTACTTC
CDR3: CATGSRGDEQYF
size: NA
D: NA
J: TRBJ2-7
V: TRBV7-9

DNA: TGTGCCAGCAGCGTGATGGCGGGCACAGATACGCAGTATTTT
CDR3: CASSVMAGTDTQYF
size: NA
D: NA
J: TRBJ2-3
V: TRBV9

DNA: TGTGCCAGCAGTTTAATTTCAGGGGGCGATGTAGATACGCAGTATTTT
CDR3: CASSLISGGDVDTQYF
size: NA
D: TRBD1
J: TRBJ2-3
V: TRBV28

DNA: TGTGCCAGTAGTATAGGGCCGGGACAGGGGGCTTGGACCGGGGAGCTGTTTTTT
CDR3: CASSIGPGQGAWTGELFF
size: medium-sized
D: TRBD1
J: TRBJ2-2
V: TRBV19

DNA: TGTGCCAGCGGCGCGGGAGCATTGGTCGGCGGGGAGCTGTTTTTT
CDR3: CASGAGALVGGELFF
size: NA
D: TRBD2
J: TRBJ2-2
V: TRBV28

DNA: TGCGCCAGCAGCCAAGTAGGGGGCACCGGGGAGCTGTTTTTT
CDR3: CASSQVGGTGELFF
size: NA
D: NA
J: TRBJ2-2
V: TRBV4-3

DNA: TGTGCCAGCCGTGGCGGGAGGGCGGGCACAGATACGCAGTATTTT
CDR3: CASRGGRAGTDTQYF
size: NA
D: TRBD2
J: TRBJ2-3
V: TRBV19

DNA: TGTGCCAGCAGTGCCCCCGGGACTAGCGGGAGGGCCTACGAGCAGTACTTC
CDR3: CASSAPGTSGRAYEQYF
size: NA
D: TRBD2
J: TRBJ2-7
V: TRBV28

DNA: TGTGCCACCAGCAGAGATGAGGGGGCACTTAACTATGGCTACACCTTC
CDR3: CATSRDEGALNYGYTF
size: NA
D: TRBD1
J: TRBJ1-2
V: TRBV15

DNA: TGTGCCAGCAGCCAAGAAGCCCACCCCACAGATACGCAGTATTTT
CDR3: CASSQEAHPTDTQYF
size: NA
D: NA
J: TRBJ2-3
V: TRBV14

DNA: TGTGCCAGCAGTGTACAGGGGTGGGAGACCCAGTACTTC
CDR3: CASSVQGWETQYF
size: NA
D: TRBD1
J: TRBJ2-5
V: TRBV6-1

DNA: TGTGCCAGCAGTCCACAGGGCTATGGCTACACCTTC
CDR3: CASSPQGYGYTF
size: NA
D: NA
J: TRBJ1-2
V: TRBV6-6

DNA: TGTGCCAGCAGTATCAGGGGGAAGGTGTCGGCTGAAGCTTTCTTT
CDR3: CASSIRGKVSAEAFF
size: NA
D: TRBD1
J: TRBJ1-1
V: TRBV6-6

DNA: TGTGCCAGTAGTTCCCTAGCGGGGGGTACATACAATGAGCAGTTCTTC
CDR3: CASSSLAGGTYNEQFF
size: NA
D: TRBD2
J: TRBJ2-1
V: TRBV19

DNA: TGTGCCAGCAGGGCGGGTGGGACAGTCTCCTACGAGCAGTACTTC
CDR3: CASRAGGTVSYEQYF
size: NA
D: TRBD1
J: TRBJ2-7
V: TRBV6-5

DNA: TGTGCCAGCAGTCCTACAGGGGGAACTAATGAAAAACTGTTTTTT
CDR3: CASSPTGGTNEKLFF
size: NA
D: TRBD1
J: TRBJ1-4
V: TRBV7-6

DNA: TGTGCCAGTAGCGTACAGGGGGCGGGCTATGGCTACACCTTC
CDR3: CASSVQGAGYGYTF
size: once
D: TRBD1
J: TRBJ1-2
V: TRBV19

DNA: TGTGCCAGCAGCTTGACACAGGATAGCAATCAGCCCCAGCATTTT
CDR3: CASSLTQDSNQPQHF
size: NA
D: NA
J: TRBJ1-5
V: TRBV7-2

DNA: TGTGCCAGCAGTGCAGGACTAGCCGGGGAGCTGTTTTTT
CDR3: CASSAGLAGELFF
size: NA
D: TRBD2
J: TRBJ2-2
V: TRBV6-5

DNA: TGTGCCAGCAGTCAAGGGACTAGCGGGAGGACGTCGTACAATGAGCAGTTCTTC
CDR3: CASSQGTSGRTSYNEQFF
size: NA
D: TRBD2
J: TRBJ2-1
V: TRBV27

DNA: TGCAGTGCTAGGAGGGCGGGCTACACCTTC
CDR3: CSARRAGYTF
size: NA
D: NA
J: TRBJ1-2
V: TRBV20-1

DNA: TGTGCCAGCAGCCTATCACTAGCGGGGGGCGCCGGGGAGCTGTTTTTT
CDR3: CASSLSLAGGAGELFF
size: NA
D: TRBD2
J: TRBJ2-2
V: TRBV7-9

DNA: TGTGCCAGCAGTTTTGAGTGGGGGACTAGCGGGTACGAGCAGTACTTC
CDR3: CASSFEWGTSGYEQYF
size: NA
D: TRBD2
J: TRBJ2-7
V: TRBV28

DNA: TGTGCCAGCAGCTTGGTAGTTCTAGGCGAGCAGTACTTC
CDR3: CASSLVVLGEQYF
size: NA
D: NA
J: TRBJ2-7
V: TRBV5-5

DNA: TGTGCCAGCAGTTTAGGATCCGGGGTATCCTACGAGCAGTACTTC
CDR3: CASSLGSGVSYEQYF
size: NA
D: NA
J: TRBJ2-7
V: TRBV28

DNA: TGCAGCGTTGAAGATCCAGGGCATGCCTACGAGCAGTACTTC
CDR3: CSVEDPGHAYEQYF
size: NA
D: NA
J: TRBJ2-7
V: TRBV29-1

DNA: TGTGCCAGCAGCCCGCCCGGGACTAGCGGGGAGACCCAGTACTTC
CDR3: CASSPPGTSGETQYF
size: NA
D: TRBD2
J: TRBJ2-5
V: TRBV9

DNA: TGTGCCTGGAGAGGACAGCCCAATCAGCCCCAGCATTTT
CDR3: CAWRGQPNQPQHF
size: NA
D: NA
J: TRBJ1-5
V: TRBV30

DNA: TGTGCCAGCAGCTTAATAGGAGCAATATCCGCAGATACGCAGTATTTT
CDR3: CASSLIGAISADTQYF
size: NA
D: NA
J: TRBJ2-3
V: TRBV7-9

DNA: TGTGCCTGGAGTCTAGGGGGAGGGCCGGACGAGCAGTACTTC
CDR3: CAWSLGGGPDEQYF
size: few
D: NA
J: TRBJ2-7
V: TRBV30

DNA: TGCGCCAGCAGCGTCGAGGGACAGGGGGGCCCGGTTAACTATGGCTACACCTTC
CDR3: CASSVEGQGGPVNYGYTF
size: NA
D: TRBD1
J: TRBJ1-2
V: TRBV5-1

DNA: TGCGCCAGCAGACAGGGGGCCAGTGAAAAACTGTTTTTT
CDR3: CASRQGASEKLFF
size: NA
D: TRBD1
J: TRBJ1-4
V: TRBV5-1

DNA: TGTGCCAGCAGCCAGGCGGGCTACGAGCAGTACTTC
CDR3: CASSQAGYEQYF
size: many
D: NA
J: TRBJ2-7
V: TRBV6-6

DNA: TGCGCCAGCAGCCCAGGGTTTTCCTACTACGAGCAGTACTTC
CDR3: CASSPGFSYYEQYF
size: NA
D: NA
J: TRBJ2-7
V: TRBV5-1

DNA: TGTGCCATCAGTGAAGGGCAGGGCTACGAGCAGTACTTC
CDR3: CAISEGQGYEQYF
size: NA
D: NA
J: TRBJ2-7
V: TRBV10-3

DNA: TGTGCCAGCAGCGTAGAACTAGCCGGGGTTGAGCAGTACTTC
CDR3: CASSVELAGVEQYF
size: NA
D: NA
J: TRBJ2-7
V: TRBV9

DNA: TGTGCCTGGAGTGTAACAGGGGTGGAGACCCAGTACTTC
CDR3: CAWSVTGVETQYF
size: NA
D: TRBD1
J: TRBJ2-5
V: TRBV30

DNA: TGTGCCAGCAGTGAAGGCCGAGACAGGGGGAATTCACCCCTCCACTTT
CDR3: CASSEGRDRGNSPLHF
size: NA
D: TRBD1
J: TRBJ1-6
V: TRBV6-1

DNA: TGTGCCAGCAGTGAATGGGGGGATAGCACAGATACGCAGTATTTT
CDR3: CASSEWGDSTDTQYF
size: NA
D: NA
J: TRBJ2-3
V: TRBV6-1

DNA: TGTGCCAGCAGTTTATCGATGGTCCAGAATCAGCCCCAGCATTTT
CDR3: CASSLSMVQNQPQHF
size: NA
D: NA
J: TRBJ1-5
V: TRBV27

DNA: TGTGCCAGCCAGGGGACTAGCGGGAGCTACGAGCAGTACTTC
CDR3: CASQGTSGSYEQYF
size: NA
D: TRBD2
J: TRBJ2-7
V: TRBV6-6

DNA: TGTGCCTGGAGCACTCACCGGGACAGTTATGGCTACACCTTC
CDR3: CAWSTHRDSYGYTF
size: NA
D: TRBD1
J: TRBJ1-2
V: TRBV30

DNA: TGCGCCAGCAGTAATTCCGGGACAGGGTTTAATGAAGCTTTCTTT
CDR3: CASSNSGTGFNEAFF
size: NA
D: TRBD1
J: TRBJ1-1
V: TRBV10-2

DNA: TGTGCCAGTAGTATAGCGGCGGGAGAAGACACCGGGGAGCTGTTTTTT
CDR3: CASSIAAGEDTGELFF
size: NA
D: TRBD2
J: TRBJ2-2
V: TRBV19

DNA: TGTGCCAGCAGGGACTCATCACCCAAGGGGACTAGCGGGAGTCATGAGCAGTTCTTC
CDR3: CASRDSSPKGTSGSHEQFF
size: once
D: TRBD2
J: TRBJ2-1
V: TRBV7-9

DNA: TGTGCCAGCAGTTTTACCCCAGGCGGCTACACCTTC
CDR3: CASSFTPGGYTF
size: NA
D: NA
J: TRBJ1-2
V: TRBV28

DNA: TGTGCCAGCAGCCCAACAGGGATGGTAGAGACCCAGTACTTC
CDR3: CASSPTGMVETQYF
size: NA
D: NA
J: TRBJ2-5
V: TRBV6-1

DNA: TGTGCCAGCAGCTTGGGCGGACAGGGGAGAGGAGAGACCCAGTACTTC
CDR3: CASSLGGQGRGETQYF
size: NA
D: TRBD1
J: TRBJ2-5
V: TRBV5-4

DNA: TGTGCCAGCACCCCACGTGAGGCGGGGGCTGGCTACACCTTC
CDR3: CASTPREAGAGYTF
size: NA
D: NA
J: TRBJ1-2
V: TRBV13

DNA: TGTGCCAGCAGTTATAACTCGGCAGGCGTGAATGGCTACACCTTC
CDR3: CASSYNSAGVNGYTF
size: NA
D: NA
J: TRBJ1-2
V: TRBV6-5

DNA: TGTGCCAGCAGCGCCGGGTCCCGAGCCTACGAGCAGTACTTC
CDR3: CASSAGSRAYEQYF
size: NA
D: NA
J: TRBJ2-7
V: TRBV6-1